The 27 T cell receptor gamma chains reported below all come from one sample, sequenced in a study of Vγ9Vδ2 T cells in congenital toxoplasmosis. A single-tube template-switch cDNA reaction was primed with TRGC- and TRDC-specific primers. The TRGC primer was designed to target TRGC1 and TRGC2 alike. TCRdb ran CATT on the reads. In the table there are about 210 gamma-chain clones, roughly 9% of which are singletons. The sequenced sample was gamma-delta T cells from blood. These receptors were obtained from a child under 10 years old born to a mother with Toxoplasma gondii infection during pregnancy, either congenitally infected or uninfected (not recorded which).

The chain recombines TRGV9 with TRGJ1 or TRGJ2. The CDR3 is 13 amino acids. V lost 6 bases, J lost 3 bases, and 8 bases stayed unmatched. Germline V gene data show CDR1 as GITISATS and CDR2 as ISYDGTV (reference sequence). CDR3 sequence: CALWRISYYKKLF. DNA of the CDR3: TGTGCCTTGTGGAGGATTAGTTATTATAAGAAACTCTTT.

This clone is categorized as large (0.1 to 1%). The chain has TRGV8 and TRGJP1. Germline values: CDR1 VENAVY, CDR2 YDSYNSRV. There are 14 residues in the CDR3. Germline trimming cut 2 bases from V and 3 bases from J; bases unmatched to any gene: 3. The CDR3 nucleotides are TGTGCCACCTGGGATATTGCCACTGGTTGGTTCAAGATATTT. Protein: CATWDIATGWFKIF.

Judged by abundance, this clone is large. The V and J genes are TRGV9 and TRGJ1 or TRGJ2. This CDR3 region has 13 residues. Germline assignment: CDR1 GITISATS and CDR2 ISYDGTV (reference sequence). With 0 bases clipped from V and 5 bases from J, the junction kept 4 bases outside the gene matches. The CDR3 nucleotides are TGTGCCTTGTGGGAGGTGAAGCATTATAAGAAACTCTTT. As protein: CALWEVKHYKKLF.

Judged by abundance, this clone is large. This chain connects TRGV9 to TRGJ1 or TRGJ2. This CDR3 has 14 amino acids. V gave up 0 bases and J gave up 12 bases; unmatched junction bases: 14. Per germline, CDR1 GITISATS and CDR2 ISYDGTV (reference sequence). The CDR3 DNA reads TGTGCCTTGTGGGAGGTGCACGCACGTTTAGGGAAACTCTTT. Translated: CALWEVHARLGKLF.

In its sample, this clone was seen a few times. The protein recorded in TCRdb matches a much larger clone and deviates from this DNA's translation at residue 2, suggesting a read error; the protein here is obtained by translating the DNA. The chain links TRGV3 to TRGJP1. From germline, CDR1 is VTNTFY and CDR2 YDVSTARD (reference sequence). The CDR3 has 13 amino acids. The CDR3 DNA reads as TGTACCACCTGGGACACCACTGGTTGGTTCAAGATATTT. It codes for CTTWDTTGWFKIF.

About this clone itself: The TCRdb record carries a much larger clone's protein, which differs from this DNA's translation at residue 2; a read error is the likely cause, and the protein listed here is the DNA translation. The gene calls are TRGV2 and TRGJ1 or TRGJ2. CDR3 length: 13 residues. Germline V lookup: CDR1 EGSNGY, CDR2 YDSYNSKV. The DNA of the CDR3 is TGTACCACCTGGGACGGAGATTATTATAAGAAACTCTTT. It codes for CTTWDGDYYKKLF.

This clone was counted a few times. It is likely a read error: a sequence one base away is far more abundant. The gene calls are TRGV3 and TRGJ1 or TRGJ2. Germline CDR1 and CDR2: VTNTFY and YDVSTARD (reference sequence). The CDR3 has 9 amino acids. The CDR3 nucleotides are TGTGCCACCTTTAGGGAGAAGCTCTTT. The encoded protein is CATFREKLF.

This clone was recorded a few times. The mismatch at residue 4 between this DNA's translation and the TCRdb protein of a much larger clone likely reflects a read error; the protein shown is translated from the DNA. The gene calls are TRGV5 and TRGJ1 or TRGJ2. The germline CDR1 and CDR2 sequences are VINAFY and YDVSNSKD. V lost 7 bases and J lost 0; bases outside the gene matches: 6. The CDR3 spans 13 residues. The CDR3 sequence: CATCDPNYYKKLF. In DNA, the CDR3 is TGTGCCACCTGCGACCCGAATTATTATAAGAAACTCTTT.

Within the sample, this clone is large. The chain recombines TRGV10 with TRGJ1 or TRGJ2. TRGV10 is treated as an ORF (open reading frame) with a function not yet certain. This CDR3 region has 14 residues. After removal of 8 bases from V and 6 bases from J, the junction contained 14 bases not matched to a gene. CDR3: CAAWDPEWCYKKLF. The CDR3 DNA reads TGTGCTGCGTGGGACCCAGAGTGGTGTTATAAGAAACTCTTT.

This clone is large in the sample. The rearrangement links TRGV2 to TRGJ1 or TRGJ2. The length of the CDR3 is 13 residues. The junction had 3 bases not matched to a gene; V was cut back by 1 base and J by 3 bases. The germline CDR1 and CDR2 sequences are EGSNGY and YDSYNSKV. DNA of the CDR3: TGTGCCACCTGGGACGGCCGTTATTATAAGAAACTCTTT. It translates to CATWDGRYYKKLF.

This clone was seen only a few times. The V gene is TRGV10, the J gene TRGJ1 or TRGJ2. TRGV10 is labeled an ORF, and its function is uncertain. Trimming removed 8 bases from V and 4 bases from J; junction bases left unmatched: 9. The CDR3 totals 13 residues. Here the CDR3 reads CAAWIPPYYKKLF. The CDR3 region has the DNA TGTGCTGCGTGGATTCCCCCCTATTATAAGAAACTCTTT.

This clone occurred a few times. TCRdb lists the protein of a much larger clone for this DNA, which differs at residue 11, so this is likely a read error; the protein given here is translated from the DNA itself. The genes are TRGV9 and TRGJ1 or TRGJ2. The CDR3 is 13 residues long. Germline CDR1 and CDR2: GITISATS and ISYDGTV (reference sequence). The CDR3 DNA reads TGTGCCTTGTGGGACCCCGCCTATTATAAGGAACTCTTT. It specifies CALWDPAYYKELF.

In its sample, this clone ranks as hyperexpanded. The V and J genes are TRGV4 and TRGJP1. V was pared by 3 bases and J by 3 bases, with 4 bases of the junction left unmatched. This CDR3 has 14 residues. Per germline, CDR1 EGSTGY and CDR2 YDSYTSSV. The CDR3 reads CATWDQATGWFKIF. In DNA form, the CDR3 reads TGTGCCACCTGGGATCAAGCCACTGGTTGGTTCAAGATATTT.

By frequency in the sample, this clone is hyperexpanded (1% or more). The chain is built from TRGV8 and TRGJP1. Germline V gene lookup returns CDR1 VENAVY and CDR2 YDSYNSRV. The CDR3 spans 14 residues. V gave up 4 bases and J gave up 0 bases; unmatched junction bases: 2. The CDR3 coding sequence is TGTGCCACCTGGGAATATACCACTGGTTGGTTCAAGATATTT. Translating gives CATWEYTTGWFKIF.

To note about this clone: The sample carries other DNA sequences with the same CDR3. V and J are TRGV10 and TRGJ1 or TRGJ2. TRGV10 is an open reading frame whose function is uncertain. This CDR3 has 11 residues. V shed 12 bases and J 8 bases; nucleotides not matched to a gene: 11. CDR3 coding DNA: TGTGCTGCCCCCCGCCACGATAAGAAACTCTTT. Protein product: CAAPRHDKKLF.

This clone is termed hyperexpanded. The chain joins TRGV8 to TRGJ1 or TRGJ2. With V trimmed by 4 bases and J by 0 bases, 6 bases remained unmatched. The germline gives CDR1 VENAVY, CDR2 YDSYNSRV. The CDR3 is made up of 14 amino acids. This chain's CDR3 is CATWDRSNYYKKLF. CDR3 bases: TGTGCCACCTGGGACCGTTCGAATTATTATAAGAAACTCTTT.

This clone was seen a handful of times. TCRdb's protein for this DNA is that of a much larger clone and differs from the translation at residue 4, likely a read error; the protein shown is the DNA translation. The V and J genes are TRGV5 and TRGJ1 or TRGJ2. CDR3 length: 15 amino acids. Germline V gene lookup returns CDR1 VINAFY and CDR2 YDVSNSKD. The CDR3 nucleotides are TGTGCCACCCGGGACAGGCCGGGGGGATATTATAAGAAACTCTTT. It is translated as CATRDRPGGYYKKLF.

By frequency in the sample, this clone is large. The chain uses TRGV9 and TRGJ1 or TRGJ2. After removal of 6 bases from V and 4 bases from J, the junction contained 12 bases not matched to a gene. The CDR3 loop spans 14 amino acids. Germline loops: CDR1 GITISATS, CDR2 ISYDGTV (reference sequence). This CDR3 reads CALWFLGGYYKKLF. The CDR3 region has the DNA TGTGCCTTGTGGTTCCTAGGGGGGTATTATAAGAAACTCTTT.

This clone is large (0.1 to 1%) by share. The chain couples TRGV3 to TRGJP1. Trimming cost V 0 bases and J 11 bases; bases outside gene matches: 3. The CDR3 contains 12 residues. Germline CDR1 reads VTNTFY; CDR2 reads YDVSTARD (reference sequence). Here the CDR3 reads CATWDRPWFKIF. In nucleotides, the CDR3 is TGTGCCACCTGGGACAGGCCGTGGTTCAAGATATTT.

As regards this clone: The likely explanation is a read error, given a far larger clone one base away. The sample has other DNA sequences that encode this CDR3 too. V usage is TRGV2 and J usage is TRGJP1. CDR1 is EGSNGY, CDR2 YDSYNSKV, per germline. The CDR3 is 15 residues long. As DNA, the CDR3 is TGTGCTACCTGGGACGGGCAGATCACTGGTTGGTTCAAGATATTT. Amino acids: CATWDGQITGWFKIF.

By its share, this clone is hyperexpanded. Other nucleotide sequences in the sample specify the same CDR3. V gene TRGV2 combines with J gene TRGJ1 or TRGJ2. Germline V gene lookup returns CDR1 EGSNGY and CDR2 YDSYNSKV. The V segment lost 0 bases and the J segment 6 bases; nucleotides outside the gene matches: 17. The CDR3 runs 17 residues. The CDR3 coding sequence is TGTGCCACCTGGGACGGGCCGGCGGAGAGGGGTTCTTATAAGAAACTCTTT. Amino acids: CATWDGPAERGSYKKLF.

This clone was detected only a few times. A read error likely explains why the TCRdb protein, taken from a much larger clone, differs from this DNA's translation at residue 4; the protein shown is translated from the DNA. The chain combines TRGV5 with TRGJ1 or TRGJ2. This CDR3 spans 14 amino acids. Looked up from germline, CDR1 is VINAFY and CDR2 is YDVSNSKD. The CDR3 DNA sequence: TGTGCCACCCGGGACAGGAGGTTCCGATCGGAGAAACTCTTT. As protein: CATRDRRFRSEKLF.

In this sample, this clone is hyperexpanded. The chain carries TRGV9 and TRGJP1. This CDR3 contains 16 residues. Germline CDR1 is GITISATS and CDR2 is ISYDGTV (reference sequence). The V and J ends lost 0 bases and 6 bases, in that order; junction bases with no gene match: 10. The CDR3 DNA follows: TGTGCCTTGTGGGAGGTGCAGAACTTCGCTGGTTGGTTCAAGATATTT. As protein: CALWEVQNFAGWFKIF.

This clone was observed a few times. Since a far larger clone is one base different, this is likely a read error. Other DNA sequences in this sample translate to the same CDR3. The rearrangement links TRGV3 to TRGJ1 or TRGJ2. The germline V gene has CDR1 VTNTFY and CDR2 YDVSTARD (reference sequence). The CDR3 covers 14 residues. CDR3 protein: CATWDRSLVWKKLF. The DNA for the CDR3 is TGTGCCACCTGGGACAGATCCCTAGTATGGAAGAAACTCTTC.

The gene calls are TRGV4 and TRGJ1 or TRGJ2. This CDR3 is 11 amino acids long. J lost 9 bases, V lost 0 bases, and 2 bases had no gene match. Germline V gene data show CDR1 as EGSTGY and CDR2 as YDSYTSSV. In DNA form, the CDR3 reads TGTGCCACCTGGGATGGGACTAAGAAACTCTTT. Amino acid sequence: CATWDGTKKLF.

Turning to this clone: The TCRdb protein comes from a much larger clone and disagrees with this DNA's translation at residue 3, likely due to a read error; the protein given here is derived from the DNA. This chain connects TRGV9 to TRGJ1 or TRGJ2. The CDR3 contains 12 residues. CDR1 is GITISATS, CDR2 ISYDGTV, per germline (reference sequence). The CDR3 sequence: CASWEVYYKKLF. For the CDR3, the DNA is TGTGCCTCGTGGGAGGTGTATTATAAGAAACTCTTT.

This chain connects TRGV5 to TRGJP. Per germline, CDR1 VINAFY and CDR2 YDVSNSKD. The CDR3 is 17 amino acids. Trimming at V came to 0 bases and at J to 16 bases, leaving 15 bases not matched to a gene. The CDR3 DNA reads TGTGCCACCTGGGACAGGCCTGAGAGTTGGACAAAAAAAATCAAGGTATTT. This gives the protein CATWDRPESWTKKIKVF.